A single sample is the source of the 15 T cell receptor beta chains below, sequenced in a study of blood T cell repertoires in COVID-19. Produced via immunoSEQ multiplex PCR; TCRdb's table is partial and in-frame only. The profile covers 150,000 to 200,000 clones, with 88% appearing a single time and 2% to 2.5% taken by the ten largest. The sample taken for sequencing was peripheral blood. These receptors all stem from a man between 65 and 85 years old with active or convalescent COVID-19.

This clone was detected only a few times. The chain uses TRBV24-1 and TRBJ1-1, with D possibly matching TRBD1 (5 bases). The CDR3 is made up of 15 amino acids. Germline V gene data show CDR1 as KGHDR and CDR2 as SFDVKD. V lost 7 bases and J 2 bases, leaving 16 bases between the germline ends. The CDR3 is CATRKTGQGNTEAFF. CDR3 DNA sequence: TGTGCCACCAGAAAAACAGGCCAGGGAAACACTGAAGCTTTCTTT.

This clone was seen a single time. The chain is built from TRBV5-6 and TRBJ2-7, with D maybe TRBD1 (6 bases). This CDR3 spans 14 amino acids. In germline, CDR1 is SGHDT, CDR2 YYEEEE. The germline V and J ends were trimmed by 3 bases and 3 bases, with 13 bases remaining between them. The CDR3 protein is CASSSGTFSYEQYF. DNA of the CDR3: TGTGCCAGCAGCTCCGGGACATTTAGCTACGAGCAGTACTTC.

The rearrangement joins TRBV6-5 to TRBJ1-6; D is perhaps TRBD1 (5 bases). V lost 3 bases and J lost 7, with 13 bases in between. CDR1 and CDR2 from the germline V gene are MNHEY and SVGAGI. This CDR3 contains 15 residues. This chain's CDR3 is CASSYSPGGNSPLHF. The CDR3 DNA is TGTGCCAGCAGTTATTCTCCGGGGGGAAATTCACCCCTCCACTTT.

The chain recombines TRBV30 with TRBJ2-7, with TRBD2 matching over 9 bases. Germline assignment: CDR1 GTSNPN and CDR2 SVGIG (reference sequence). The V gene end was trimmed by 0 bases and the J gene end by 3 bases; junction bases not matched to a gene: 6. This CDR3 has 15 amino acids. Here the CDR3 reads CAWSVRGGAGYEQYF. Here the CDR3 DNA reads TGTGCCTGGAGTGTACGCGGGGGGGCCGGCTACGAGCAGTACTTC. Supplemented by reference TRBV30 and TRBJ2-7, the full variable domain reads SQTIHQWPATLVQPVGSPLSLECTVEGTSNPNLYWYRQAAGRGLQLLFYSVGIGQISSEVPQNLSASRPQDRQFILSSKKLLLSDSGFYLCAWSVRGGAGYEQYFGPGTRLTVT.

This chain uses TRBV7-2 with TRBJ2-7, with D possibly TRBD2 on 5 matching bases. Germline CDR1 and CDR2: SGHTA and FQGNSA. The CDR3 loop spans 14 amino acids. V lost 1 base and J lost 3, with 10 bases in between. This CDR3 reads CASSLGGSIYEQYF. The CDR3 nucleotides read TGTGCCAGCAGCTTAGGTGGGAGTATCTACGAGCAGTACTTC. The variable domain in full, with the rest retrieved from reference TRBV7-2 and TRBJ2-7, is GAGVSQSPSNKVTEKGKDVELRCDPISGHTALYWYRQSLGQGLEFLIYFQGNSAPDKSGLPSDRFSAERTGGSVSTLTIQRTQQEDSAVYLCASSLGGSIYEQYFGPGTRLTVT.

The V call is TRBV6-5, the J call TRBJ1-1; 8 bases align to TRBD1. The CDR3 has 12 residues. The V segment lost 8 bases and the J segment 10 bases; nucleotides outside the gene matches: 9. Germline V gene sequence: CDR1 MNHEY, CDR2 SVGAGI. The CDR3 DNA reads TGTGCCAGCCGATATAGGACAGGGCGAGCTTTCTTT. It encodes CASRYRTGRAFF.

This chain links TRBV6-5 with TRBJ2-5; 9 nucleotides align to TRBD2. This CDR3 contains 12 residues. With V trimmed by 10 bases and J by 4 bases, 4 bases remained unmatched. Germline values: CDR1 MNHEY, CDR2 SVGAGI. The chain's CDR3 is CATGTSRETQYF. The CDR3, as DNA: TGTGCCACCGGGACTAGCAGAGAGACCCAGTACTTC.

The chain uses TRBV9 and TRBJ1-2, with 9 bases aligning to TRBD1. The germline gives CDR1 SGDLS, CDR2 YYNGEE. V trimming: 4 bases; J trimming: 8 bases; junction bases outside the gene matches: 6. The CDR3 is 13 residues long. The CDR3 sequence is CASSSTGGGGYTF. The DNA of the CDR3 is TGTGCCAGCAGCTCAACAGGGGGCGGCGGCTACACCTTC.

The chain employs TRBV6-5 and TRBJ2-3; D is unclear. V was clipped by 1 base and J by 0 bases, with 11 bases between them. CDR3 size: 16 residues. The germline gives CDR1 MNHEY, CDR2 SVGAGI. The chain's CDR3 is CASSYFSPSSTDTQYF. In DNA, the CDR3 is TGTGCCAGCAGTTACTTTTCCCCTTCTAGCACAGATACGCAGTATTTT.

This chain connects TRBV11-2 to TRBJ2-1; D is ambiguous. Trimming removed 5 bases from V and 8 bases from J, with 16 bases in between. The CDR3 runs to 14 residues. Germline lookup yields CDR1 SGHAT and CDR2 FQNNGV. This chain's CDR3 is CASSPTGVRDEQFF. Here the CDR3 DNA reads TGTGCCAGCAGCCCCACCGGAGTTCGAGATGAGCAGTTCTTC.

The CDR3 is CASRGGDNSNQPQHF. In DNA, the CDR3 is TGTGCCAGCAGGGGGGGGGACAATAGCAATCAGCCCCAGCATTTT. The rearrangement joins TRBV2 to TRBJ1-5; a weak D match, TRBD1 (6 bases). The germline CDR1 and CDR2 sequences are SNHLY and FYNNEI. V was shortened by 6 bases and J by 0 bases, with 12 bases between the two germline ends. The CDR3 loop spans 15 amino acids.

V gene TRBV5-1 combines with J gene TRBJ2-1; 7 bases are a match to TRBD1. After removal of 4 bases from V and 6 bases from J, the junction contained 10 bases not matched to a gene. The germline V gene has CDR1 SGHRS and CDR2 YFSETQ. The CDR3 has 15 residues. CDR3 DNA: TGCGCCAGCAGCCCGACAGGGATAACTTCCAATGAGCAGTTCTTC. Protein: CASSPTGITSNEQFF. Variable domain in full (rest from reference TRBV5-1 and TRBJ2-1): KAGVTQTPRYLIKTRGQQVTLSCSPISGHRSVSWYQQTPGQGLQFLFEYFSETQRNKGNFPGRFSGRQFSNSRSEMNVSTLELGDSALYLCASSPTGITSNEQFFGPGTRLTVL.

J is TRBJ2-7 and V is TRBV28; 7 bases align to TRBD1. The trim removed 2 bases at V and 2 bases at J, leaving 6 bases unmatched. CDR3 length equals 15 residues. Germline loops: CDR1 MDHEN, CDR2 SYDVKM. The chain's CDR3 is CASSLGGDRTYEQYF. The CDR3, as DNA: TGTGCCAGCAGTTTAGGTGGGGACAGAACCTACGAGCAGTACTTC.

The chain has TRBV5-1 and TRBJ2-2, with D tentatively TRBD1 (6 bases). The CDR3 runs to 16 residues. Germline loops: CDR1 SGHRS, CDR2 YFSETQ. V lost 4 bases and J lost 7, with 20 bases in between. The CDR3 DNA reads TGCGCCAGCAGCCGCCCGCCGGGTACAGGGTACGGGGAGCTGTTTTTT. As protein: CASSRPPGTGYGELFF.

The gene calls are TRBV6-5 and TRBJ1-2; 9 bases agree with TRBD1. V lost 6 bases to trimming and J lost 3 bases; unmatched junction nucleotides: 11. The CDR3 contains 16 residues. Germline lookup yields CDR1 MNHEY and CDR2 SVGAGI. CDR3 bases: TGTGCCAGCAGATACACCGGGACAGGGCTCGACTATGGCTACACCTTC. Amino acid sequence: CASRYTGTGLDYGYTF.